The sequence of this T cell receptor (beta chain) was determined in a study of T cells in Graves' hyperthyroidism and ophthalmopathy. Study-wide results and caveats: Stable hyperthyroidism and ophthalmopathy were separated using 13 V-J signatures. Prediction of ophthalmopathy progression came a median about 6 months pre-onset.

Regions amplified from RNA transcripts were the TCR beta CDR3 regions. TCR CDR3 regions were first amplified by RT-PCR with HTBI primers. TCRdb used MiXCR to reprocess the multiplex PCR reads, holding one entry per CDR3 protein. The sample records fewer than 650,000 distinct CDR3 sequences, roughly 14% being singletons. Diagnoses rested on clinical symptoms, serum thyroxine and TRAb, thyroid ultrasound and orbital computed tomography. V was pared by 7 bases and J by 1 base, with 4 bases of the junction left unmatched. The germline gives CDR1 LNHDA, CDR2 SQIVND (reference sequence). The CDR3 is made up of 15 amino acids. In regard to this clonotype: As yet, its antigen is unknown.

This receptor was taken from a woman between 40 and 55 years old with Graves' ophthalmopathy. The V gene is TRBV19, the J gene TRBJ2-3, with 11 bases identical to TRBD2. The specimen sequenced was blood. CDR3 residues: CASNLLAGGTDTQYF. CDR3 DNA: TGTGCCAGTAACTTACTAGCGGGGGGCACAGATACGCAGTATTTT.